A single T cell receptor (beta chain) is shown here with its context. Its antigen remains unidentified. The entry originates in a study of CD8+ T cells in alopecia areata. Alopecia areata patients provided lesional scalp punch biopsies and peripheral blood, both collected for the study. Germline V lookup: CDR1 MDHEN, CDR2 SYDVKM. The germline V and J ends were trimmed by 6 bases and 5 bases, with 8 bases remaining between them. The CDR3 has 12 residues. Once RNA had been extracted, it was reverse transcribed into cDNA to act as the sequencing template. The protocol was immunoSEQ multiplex PCR, while the TCRdb copy is restricted to in-frame clones and leaves out a portion. This table holds more than 100,000 clones, 58% found once. Study-level points and caveats: Especially in alopecia totalis/universalis, lesional scalp showed greater clonality than normal scalp did.

This clonotype was sampled from a human donor with alopecia areata. Sequenced material: CD4+ T cells sorted from blood, taken at week 0. This chain links TRBV28 with TRBJ2-1; D unclear. The CDR3 loop reads CASRVQNNEQFF. In DNA form, the CDR3 reads TGTGCCAGCAGGGTACAGAACAATGAGCAGTTCTTC.